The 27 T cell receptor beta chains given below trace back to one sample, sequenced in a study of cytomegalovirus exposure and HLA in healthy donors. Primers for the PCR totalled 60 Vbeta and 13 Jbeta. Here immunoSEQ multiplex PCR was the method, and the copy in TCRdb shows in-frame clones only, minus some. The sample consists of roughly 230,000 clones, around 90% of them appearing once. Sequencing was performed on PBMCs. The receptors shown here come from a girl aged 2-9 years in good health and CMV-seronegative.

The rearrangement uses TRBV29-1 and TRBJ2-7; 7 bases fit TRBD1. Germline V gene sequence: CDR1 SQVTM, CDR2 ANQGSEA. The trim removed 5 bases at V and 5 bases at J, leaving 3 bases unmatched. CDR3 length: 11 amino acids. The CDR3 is CSVQRGHEQYF. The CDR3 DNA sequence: TGCAGCGTTCAAAGGGGGCACGAGCAGTACTTC.

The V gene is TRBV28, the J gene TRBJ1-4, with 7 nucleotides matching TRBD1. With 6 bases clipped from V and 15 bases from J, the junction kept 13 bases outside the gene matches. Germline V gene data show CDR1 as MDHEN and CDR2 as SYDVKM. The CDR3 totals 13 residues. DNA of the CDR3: TGTGCCAGCAGGGACACCACCTGGGACAGAGTGTTTTTT. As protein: CASRDTTWDRVFF.

CDR3 coding DNA: TGTGCCAGCAGTACGACAGCAACTAATGAAAAACTGTTTTTT. Amino acids: CASSTTATNEKLFF. The chain employs TRBV6-5 and TRBJ1-4; D is possibly TRBD1 (5 bases). V lost 5 bases and J lost 0, with 7 bases in between. The CDR3 contains 14 residues. Germline V gives CDR1 MNHEY, CDR2 SVGAGI.

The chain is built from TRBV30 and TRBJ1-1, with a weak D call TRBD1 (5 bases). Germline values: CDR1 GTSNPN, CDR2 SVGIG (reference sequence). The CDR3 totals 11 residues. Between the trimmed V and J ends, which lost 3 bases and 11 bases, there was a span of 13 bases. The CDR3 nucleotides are TGTGCCTGGAGGGATGGAGGGGTCGCTTTCTTT. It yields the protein CAWRDGGVAFF.

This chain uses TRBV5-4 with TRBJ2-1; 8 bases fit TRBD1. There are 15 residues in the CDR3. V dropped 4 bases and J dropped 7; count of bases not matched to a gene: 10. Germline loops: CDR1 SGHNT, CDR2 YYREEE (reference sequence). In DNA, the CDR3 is TGTGCCAGCAGCCAACCCGGACAGGGTAAAAATGAGCAGTTCTTC. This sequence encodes CASSQPGQGKNEQFF.

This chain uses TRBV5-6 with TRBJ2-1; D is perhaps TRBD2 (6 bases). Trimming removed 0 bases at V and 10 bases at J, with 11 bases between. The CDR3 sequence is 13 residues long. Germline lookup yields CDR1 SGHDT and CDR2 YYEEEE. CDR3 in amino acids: CASSLEPGGEQFF. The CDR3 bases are TGTGCCAGCAGCTTGGAACCCGGAGGGGAGCAGTTCTTC.

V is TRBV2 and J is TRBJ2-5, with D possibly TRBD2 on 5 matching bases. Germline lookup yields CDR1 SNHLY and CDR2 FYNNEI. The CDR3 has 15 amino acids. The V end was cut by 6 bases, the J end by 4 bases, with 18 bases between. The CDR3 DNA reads TGTGCCAGCAGGATCCTTTGGCAGGCGGGAGAGACCCAGTACTTC. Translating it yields CASRILWQAGETQYF.

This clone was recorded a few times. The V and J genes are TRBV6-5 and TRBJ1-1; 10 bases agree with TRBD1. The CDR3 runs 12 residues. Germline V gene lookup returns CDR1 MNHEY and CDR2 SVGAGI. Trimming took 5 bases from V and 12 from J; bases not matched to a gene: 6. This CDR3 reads CASSPGTGVTFF. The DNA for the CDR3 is TGTGCCAGCAGTCCCGGGACAGGGGTGACTTTCTTT.

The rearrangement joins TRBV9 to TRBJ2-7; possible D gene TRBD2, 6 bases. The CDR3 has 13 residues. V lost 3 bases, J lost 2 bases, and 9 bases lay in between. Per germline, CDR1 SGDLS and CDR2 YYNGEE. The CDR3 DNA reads TGTGCCAGCAGCGATGGGACTGCCTACGAGCAGTACTTC. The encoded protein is CASSDGTAYEQYF.

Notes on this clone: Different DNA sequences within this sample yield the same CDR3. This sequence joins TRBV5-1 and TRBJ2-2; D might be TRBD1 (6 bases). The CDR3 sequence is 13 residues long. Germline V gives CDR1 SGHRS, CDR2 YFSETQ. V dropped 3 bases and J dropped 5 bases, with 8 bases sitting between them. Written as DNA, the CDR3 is TGCGCCAGCAGCTACAGGGATACCGGGGAGCTGTTTTTT. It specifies CASSYRDTGELFF.

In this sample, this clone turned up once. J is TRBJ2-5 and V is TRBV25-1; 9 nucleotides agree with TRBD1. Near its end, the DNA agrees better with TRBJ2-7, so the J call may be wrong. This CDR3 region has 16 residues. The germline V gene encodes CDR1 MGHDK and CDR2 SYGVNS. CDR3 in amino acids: CASSEWTGQGTYEQYF. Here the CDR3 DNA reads TGTGCCAGCAGTGAATGGACGGGACAGGGCACCTACGAGCAGTACTTC.

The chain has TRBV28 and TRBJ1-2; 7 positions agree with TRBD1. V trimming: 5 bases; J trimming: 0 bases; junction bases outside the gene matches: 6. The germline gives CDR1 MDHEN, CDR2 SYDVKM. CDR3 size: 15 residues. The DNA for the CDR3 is TGTGCCAGCAGTCGCCGGGACAGACCTAACTATGGCTACACCTTC. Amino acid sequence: CASSRRDRPNYGYTF.

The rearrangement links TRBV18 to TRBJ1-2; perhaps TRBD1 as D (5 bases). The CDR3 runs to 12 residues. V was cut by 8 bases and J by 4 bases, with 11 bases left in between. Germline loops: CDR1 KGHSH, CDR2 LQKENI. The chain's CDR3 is CASPRTPYGYTF. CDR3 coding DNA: TGTGCCAGCCCCCGGACACCCTATGGCTACACCTTC.

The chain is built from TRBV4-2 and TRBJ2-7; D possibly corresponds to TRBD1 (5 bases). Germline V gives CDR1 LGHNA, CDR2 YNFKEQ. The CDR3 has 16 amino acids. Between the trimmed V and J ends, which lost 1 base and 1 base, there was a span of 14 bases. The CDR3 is CASSQGRGSSSYEQYF. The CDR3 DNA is TGTGCCAGCAGCCAAGGAAGGGGCAGCTCATCCTACGAGCAGTACTTC.

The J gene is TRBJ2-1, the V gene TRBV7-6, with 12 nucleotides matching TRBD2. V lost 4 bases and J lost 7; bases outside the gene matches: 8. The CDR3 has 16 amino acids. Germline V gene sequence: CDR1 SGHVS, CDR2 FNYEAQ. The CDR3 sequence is CASSSTSGRTGNEQFF. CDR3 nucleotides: TGTGCCAGCAGCTCCACTAGCGGGAGGACGGGGAATGAGCAGTTCTTC.

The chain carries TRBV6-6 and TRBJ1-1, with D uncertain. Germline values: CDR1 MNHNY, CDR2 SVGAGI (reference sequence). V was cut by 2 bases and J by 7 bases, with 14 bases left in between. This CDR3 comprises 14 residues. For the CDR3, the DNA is TGTGCCAGCAGTTACGTCGTCAGGCAGGATGAAGCTTTCTTT. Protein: CASSYVVRQDEAFF.

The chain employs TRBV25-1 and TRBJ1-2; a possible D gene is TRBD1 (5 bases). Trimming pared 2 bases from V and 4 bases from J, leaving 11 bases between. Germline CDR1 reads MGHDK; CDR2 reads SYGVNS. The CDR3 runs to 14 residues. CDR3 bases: TGTGCCAGCAGTGAAGGCAGCGGGGCCTATGGCTACACCTTC. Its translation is CASSEGSGAYGYTF.

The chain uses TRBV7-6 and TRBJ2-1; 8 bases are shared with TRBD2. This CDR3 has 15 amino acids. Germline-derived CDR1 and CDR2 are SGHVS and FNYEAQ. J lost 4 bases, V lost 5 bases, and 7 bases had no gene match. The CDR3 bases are TGTGCCAGCAGCACGGGACTAGAACTATACAATGAGCAGTTCTTC. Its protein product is CASSTGLELYNEQFF.

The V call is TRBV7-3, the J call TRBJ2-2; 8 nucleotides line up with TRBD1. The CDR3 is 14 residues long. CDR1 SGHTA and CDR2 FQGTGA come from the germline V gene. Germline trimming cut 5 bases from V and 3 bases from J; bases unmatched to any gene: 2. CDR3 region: CASSTTGDTGELFF. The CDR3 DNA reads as TGTGCCAGCAGCACGACAGGGGACACCGGGGAGCTGTTTTTT.

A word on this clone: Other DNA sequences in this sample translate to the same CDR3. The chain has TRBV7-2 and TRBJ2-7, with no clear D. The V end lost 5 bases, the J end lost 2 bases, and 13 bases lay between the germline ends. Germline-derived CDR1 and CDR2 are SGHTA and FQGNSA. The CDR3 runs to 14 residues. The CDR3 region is CASSPPGGTYEQYF. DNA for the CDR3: TGTGCCAGCAGCCCCCCTGGCGGAACCTACGAGCAGTACTTC. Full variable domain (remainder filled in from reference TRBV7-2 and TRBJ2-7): GAGVSQSPSNKVTEKGKDVELRCDPISGHTALYWYRQSLGQGLEFLIYFQGNSAPDKSGLPSDRFSAERTGGSVSTLTIQRTQQEDSAVYLCASSPPGGTYEQYFGPGTRLTVT.

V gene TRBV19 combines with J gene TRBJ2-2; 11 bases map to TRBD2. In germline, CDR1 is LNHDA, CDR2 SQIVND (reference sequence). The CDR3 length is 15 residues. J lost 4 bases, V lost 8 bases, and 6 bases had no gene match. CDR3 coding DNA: TGTGCCAGTGGTAGCGGGAGGGATGGCACCGGGGAGCTGTTTTTT. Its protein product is CASGSGRDGTGELFF. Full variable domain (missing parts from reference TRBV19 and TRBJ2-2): DGGITQSPKYLFRKEGQNVTLSCEQNLNHDAMYWYRQDPGQGLRLIYYSQIVNDFQKGDIAEGYSVSREKKESFPLTVTSAQKNPTAFYLCASGSGRDGTGELFFGEGSRLTVL.

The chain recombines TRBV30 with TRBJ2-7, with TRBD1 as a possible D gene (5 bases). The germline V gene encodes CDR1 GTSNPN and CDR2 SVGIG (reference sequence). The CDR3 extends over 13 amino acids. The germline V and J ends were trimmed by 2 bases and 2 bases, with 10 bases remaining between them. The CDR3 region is CAWSSGNPYEQYF. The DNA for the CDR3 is TGTGCCTGGAGTTCAGGGAATCCCTACGAGCAGTACTTC. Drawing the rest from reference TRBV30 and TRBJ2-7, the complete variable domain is SQTIHQWPATLVQPVGSPLSLECTVEGTSNPNLYWYRQAAGRGLQLLFYSVGIGQISSEVPQNLSASRPQDRQFILSSKKLLLSDSGFYLCAWSSGNPYEQYFGPGTRLTVT.

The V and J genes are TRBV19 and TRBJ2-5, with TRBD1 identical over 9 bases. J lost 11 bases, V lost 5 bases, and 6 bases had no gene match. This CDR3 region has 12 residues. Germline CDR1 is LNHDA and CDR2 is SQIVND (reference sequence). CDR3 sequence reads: CASSGDRVSQYF. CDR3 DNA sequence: TGTGCCAGTAGTGGGGACAGGGTGTCTCAGTACTTC.

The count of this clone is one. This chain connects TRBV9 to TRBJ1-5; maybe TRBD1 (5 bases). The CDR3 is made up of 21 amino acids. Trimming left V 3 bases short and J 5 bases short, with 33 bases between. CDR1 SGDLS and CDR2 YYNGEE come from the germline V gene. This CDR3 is CASSGGRVRAGPRGEDQPQHF. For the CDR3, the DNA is TGTGCCAGCAGCGGGGGAAGGGTGCGAGCGGGGCCCCGGGGGGAGGATCAGCCCCAGCATTTT.

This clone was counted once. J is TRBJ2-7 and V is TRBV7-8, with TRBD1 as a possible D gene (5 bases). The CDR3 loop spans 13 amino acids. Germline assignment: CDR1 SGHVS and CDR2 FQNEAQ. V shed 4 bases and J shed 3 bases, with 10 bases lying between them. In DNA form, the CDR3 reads TGTGCCAGCAGCTGGGGTCAGGGCTACGAGCAGTACTTC. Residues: CASSWGQGYEQYF.

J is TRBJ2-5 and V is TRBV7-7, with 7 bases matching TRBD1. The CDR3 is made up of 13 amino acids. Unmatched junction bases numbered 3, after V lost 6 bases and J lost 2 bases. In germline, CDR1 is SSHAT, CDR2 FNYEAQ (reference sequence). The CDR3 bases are TGTGCCAGCAGTGCGACAGGGCAAGAGACCCAGTACTTC. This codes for CASSATGQETQYF. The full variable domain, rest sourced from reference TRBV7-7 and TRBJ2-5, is GAGVSQSPRYKVTKRGQDVTLRCDPISSHATLYWYQQALGQGPEFLTYFNYEAQPDKSGLPSDRFSAERPEGSISTLTIQRTEQRDSAMYRCASSATGQETQYFGPGTRLLVL.

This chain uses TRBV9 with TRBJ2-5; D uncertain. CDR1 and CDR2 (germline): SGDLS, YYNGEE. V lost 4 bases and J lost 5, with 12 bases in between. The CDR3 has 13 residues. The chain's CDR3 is CASSLLGWETQYF. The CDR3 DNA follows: TGTGCCAGCAGCCTTCTAGGCTGGGAGACCCAGTACTTC.